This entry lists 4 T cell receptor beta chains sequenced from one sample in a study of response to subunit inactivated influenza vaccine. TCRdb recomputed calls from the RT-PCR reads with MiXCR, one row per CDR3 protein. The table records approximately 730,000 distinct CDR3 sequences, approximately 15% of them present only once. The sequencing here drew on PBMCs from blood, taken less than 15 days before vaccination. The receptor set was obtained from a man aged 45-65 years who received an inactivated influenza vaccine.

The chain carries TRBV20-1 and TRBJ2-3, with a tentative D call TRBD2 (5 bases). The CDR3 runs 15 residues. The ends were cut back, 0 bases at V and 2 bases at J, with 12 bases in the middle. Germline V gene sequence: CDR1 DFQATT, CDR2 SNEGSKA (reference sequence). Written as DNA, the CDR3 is TGCAGTGCTAGAGAGAAACTAGGTAACACAGATACGCAGTATTTT. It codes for CSAREKLGNTDTQYF.

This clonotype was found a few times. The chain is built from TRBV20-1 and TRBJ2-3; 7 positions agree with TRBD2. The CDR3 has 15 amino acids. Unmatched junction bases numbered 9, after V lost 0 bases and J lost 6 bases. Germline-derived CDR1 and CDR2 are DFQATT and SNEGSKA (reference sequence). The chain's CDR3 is CSARDLRRELDTQYF. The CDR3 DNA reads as TGCAGTGCTAGAGATCTACGGCGGGAGCTTGATACGCAGTATTTT.

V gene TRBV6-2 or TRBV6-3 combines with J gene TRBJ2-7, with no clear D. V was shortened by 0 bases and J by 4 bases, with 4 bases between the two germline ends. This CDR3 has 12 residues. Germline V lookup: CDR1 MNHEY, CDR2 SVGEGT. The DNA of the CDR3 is TGTGCCAGCAGTTACTCGGAATACGAGCAGTACTTC. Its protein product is CASSYSEYEQYF.

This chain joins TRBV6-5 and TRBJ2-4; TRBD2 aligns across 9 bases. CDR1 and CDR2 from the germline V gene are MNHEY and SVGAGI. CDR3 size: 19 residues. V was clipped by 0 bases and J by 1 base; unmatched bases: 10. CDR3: CASSYSPAAGGPAKNIQYF. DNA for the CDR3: TGTGCCAGCAGTTACTCCCCGGCTGCGGGGGGGCCCGCCAAAAACATTCAGTACTTC.